Presented here are 24 T cell receptor beta chains from one specimen sequenced in a study of T-cell memory formation after mild COVID-19. TCRdb re-called the 5' RACE reads with MiXCR, one entry per CDR3 protein. The profile covers roughly 300,000 distinct CDR3 sequences, with approximately 8.4% appearing a single time and about 22% taken by the ten largest. The sample comprised PBMCs or a T cell subset sorted from them (not recorded which). The receptors shown here come from a man younger than 35 who had mild COVID-19 (a few samples of this study predate the infection). Cell type and time point are not known.

V is TRBV28 and J is TRBJ1-2; D gene ambiguous. CDR1 is MDHEN and CDR2 is SYDVKM in the germline V gene. Trimming stripped 6 bases from V and 0 bases from J, with 5 bases between. This CDR3 comprises 12 residues. The CDR3 DNA follows: TGTGCCAGCAGGCGAGCTAACTATGGCTACACCTTC. It is translated as CASRRANYGYTF.

CDR3 loop: CSAISTGYEQYF. As DNA, the CDR3 is TGCAGTGCTATAAGTACAGGGTACGAGCAGTACTTC. V usage is TRBV20-1 and J usage is TRBJ2-7; D may be TRBD1 (6 bases). CDR1 is DFQATT, CDR2 SNEGSKA, per germline (reference sequence). This CDR3 has 12 residues. V lost 4 bases and J 4 bases, leaving 11 bases between the germline ends.

The V and J genes are TRBV6-2 or TRBV6-3 and TRBJ2-2; 7 nucleotides align to TRBD2. Germline V CDR1 and CDR2: MNHEY, SVGEGT. CDR3 size: 15 residues. Germline trimming cut 3 bases from V and 6 bases from J; bases unmatched to any gene: 7. CDR3 coding DNA: TGTGCCAGCAGTTATCCGCGGGGGAGGGCCGGGGAGCTGTTTTTT. Protein: CASSYPRGRAGELFF.

This clonotype came up a few times. The gene calls are TRBV2 and TRBJ2-3, with 9 bases fitting TRBD1. V shed 8 bases, J shed 7 bases, and the junction held 7 bases outside the gene matches. This CDR3 is 13 amino acids long. CDR1 and CDR2 (germline): SNHLY, FYNNEI. CDR3 DNA: TGTGCCAGCGGGGACAGGGCTGTGAATACGCAGTATTTT. This codes for CASGDRAVNTQYF.

V gene TRBV12-3 or TRBV12-4 combines with J gene TRBJ2-5; D is tentatively TRBD1 or TRBD2 (5 bases each). This CDR3 has 13 residues. The germline V and J ends were trimmed by 6 bases and 4 bases, with 12 bases remaining between them. The DNA for the CDR3 is TGTGCCAGCAGCGGGGCAGGCATAGAGACCCAGTACTTC. Translated, it gives CASSGAGIETQYF.

This clonotype was counted at least ten times. V usage is TRBV7-2 and J usage is TRBJ2-7; D might be TRBD2 (5 bases). Trimming took off 2 bases at V and 2 bases at J, with 19 bases between the two ends. Germline assignment: CDR1 SGHTA and CDR2 FQGNSA. This CDR3 is 17 amino acids long. The CDR3 region has the DNA TGTGCCAGCAGCTTAAACGACCGGCGGGCATCCGCCTACGAGCAGTACTTC. Translation: CASSLNDRRASAYEQYF.

This clonotype occurred a few times. The chain joins TRBV20-1 to TRBJ2-3; D may match TRBD1 or TRBD2 (5 bases each). The CDR3 spans 13 residues. The germline gives CDR1 DFQATT, CDR2 SNEGSKA (reference sequence). The V and J ends lost 5 bases and 3 bases respectively, with 12 bases between them. CDR3 bases: TGCAGTGCTGGGGGACCGGGGACAGATACGCAGTATTTT. It specifies CSAGGPGTDTQYF.

The chain is built from TRBV4-1 and TRBJ2-2; tentatively, D is TRBD1 (6 bases). The germline V gene encodes CDR1 MGHRA and CDR2 YSYEKL. The CDR3 has 16 amino acids. Trimming took off 0 bases at V and 2 bases at J, with 10 bases between the two ends. CDR3 amino acids: CASSQETGTNTGELFF. The DNA for the CDR3 is TGCGCCAGCAGCCAAGAAACGGGGACAAACACCGGGGAGCTGTTTTTT.

This clonotype was seen a few times. The chain links TRBV5-6 to TRBJ2-1; D may match TRBD1 or TRBD2 (5 bases each). The CDR3 is 14 residues long. Germline values: CDR1 SGHDT, CDR2 YYEEEE. Between the trimmed V and J ends, which lost 0 bases and 10 bases, there was a span of 14 bases. Here the CDR3 reads CASSLGDPDREQFF. The DNA of the CDR3 is TGTGCCAGCAGCTTGGGGGACCCTGATCGGGAGCAGTTCTTC.

This clonotype was detected ten times or more. This chain uses TRBV5-1 with TRBJ2-7; tentatively, D is TRBD1 (6 bases). CDR3 length: 15 amino acids. CDR1 is SGHRS and CDR2 is YFSETQ in the germline V gene. V shed 4 bases and J shed 4 bases, with 18 bases lying between them. The CDR3 nucleotides read TGCGCCAGCAGCAGGGACACAGGGTTGTTGTACGAGCAGTACTTC. Its protein is CASSRDTGLLYEQYF.

This clonotype has more than one count but fewer than ten. The chain combines TRBV7-8 with TRBJ2-7; D is ambiguous. There are 17 residues in the CDR3. Trimming stripped 3 bases from V and 3 bases from J, with 21 bases between. Germline V CDR1 and CDR2: SGHVS, FQNEAQ. The CDR3, as DNA: TGTGCCAGCAGCTTGCCCCGGCGGCACGTGTCGGACTACGAGCAGTACGTC. It codes for CASSLPRRHVSDYEQYV.

The sample holds a few counts of this clonotype. This chain joins TRBV19 and TRBJ2-1; 7 bases are shared with TRBD1. Trimming removed 5 bases from V and 4 bases from J; junction bases left unmatched: 8. CDR3 size: 15 residues. Per germline, CDR1 LNHDA and CDR2 SQIVND (reference sequence). This chain's CDR3 is CASSAIGTAYNEQFF. CDR3 bases: TGTGCCAGTAGTGCTATTGGGACAGCTTACAATGAGCAGTTCTTC. Using reference TRBV19 and TRBJ2-1 for the parts outside the CDR3, the full variable domain is DGGITQSPKYLFRKEGQNVTLSCEQNLNHDAMYWYRQDPGQGLRLIYYSQIVNDFQKGDIAEGYSVSREKKESFPLTVTSAQKNPTAFYLCASSAIGTAYNEQFFGPGTRLTVL.

The chain joins TRBV20-1 to TRBJ2-1, with D tentatively TRBD1 (6 bases). Per the germline V gene, CDR1 is DFQATT and CDR2 is SNEGSKA (reference sequence). With 3 bases removed from V and 8 bases from J, the gap between germline ends came to 11 bases. The CDR3 runs 12 residues. The CDR3 DNA reads as TGCAGTGCTAGTGTGGGGGCCGATGAGCAGTTCTTC. Translating it yields CSASVGADEQFF.

This chain joins TRBV7-3 and TRBJ2-2; 7 bases match TRBD2. Per germline, CDR1 SGHTA and CDR2 FQGTGA. This CDR3 is 17 amino acids long. V gave up 1 base and J gave up 2 bases; unmatched junction bases: 7. This CDR3 reads CASSLIGGTTNTGELFF. The CDR3 DNA is TGTGCCAGCAGCTTAATAGGCGGGACTACCAACACCGGGGAGCTGTTTTTT.

A few counts support this clonotype. The chain combines TRBV25-1 with TRBJ1-4; 7 bases are a match to TRBD1. Germline V gives CDR1 MGHDK, CDR2 SYGVNS. The CDR3 sequence is 14 residues long. V lost 3 bases to trimming and J lost 7 bases; unmatched junction nucleotides: 5. The CDR3 DNA is TGTGCCAGCAGTGACTGGGGACAGACTGAAAAACTGTTTTTT. This codes for CASSDWGQTEKLFF.

This clonotype showed up just a few times. V and J are TRBV11-1 and TRBJ2-7; D not certain. The germline V gene has CDR1 SGHAT and CDR2 FQDESV (reference sequence). This CDR3 contains 14 residues. With 5 bases removed from V and 6 bases from J, the gap between germline ends came to 17 bases. The DNA of the CDR3 is TGTGCCAGCAGCCCTACCTGGGCAAGACGCGAGCAGTACTTC. Its protein is CASSPTWARREQYF.

The J gene is TRBJ2-5, the V gene TRBV2, with a weak D call TRBD2 (5 bases). Germline V CDR1 and CDR2: SNHLY, FYNNEI. The ends were cut back, 6 bases at V and 1 base at J, with 12 bases in the middle. The CDR3 consists of 14 residues. DNA of the CDR3: TGTGCCAGCAGGCTGACTACACTCCAAGAGACCCAGTACTTC. This gives the protein CASRLTTLQETQYF.

This clonotype came up a few times. V and J are TRBV9 and TRBJ2-2, with a weak D call TRBD2 (7 bases). Per germline, CDR1 SGDLS and CDR2 YYNGEE. The length of the CDR3 is 15 residues. V was trimmed by 4 bases and J by 4 bases, leaving 14 bases between them. Written as DNA, the CDR3 is TGTGCCAGCAGCCCGGGCGGGGGCGCCACCGGGGAGCTGTTTTTT. Translating gives CASSPGGGATGELFF. Together with reference TRBV9 and TRBJ2-2, the CDR3 gives the full variable domain: DSGVTQTPKHLITATGQRVTLRCSPRSGDLSVYWYQQSLDQGLQFLIQYYNGEERAKGNILERFSAQQFPDLHSELNLSSLELGDSALYFCASSPGGGATGELFFGEGSRLTVL.

A few counts support this clonotype. The CDR3 protein is CASSGTSGVDTQYF. CDR3 bases: TGTGCCAGCAGCGGGACTAGCGGGGTAGATACGCAGTATTTT. V is TRBV7-9 and J is TRBJ2-3, with 13 positions matching TRBD2. The CDR3 extends over 14 amino acids. Trimming took 5 bases from V and 5 from J; bases not matched to a gene: 1. Per germline, CDR1 SEHNR and CDR2 FQNEAQ (reference sequence).

This clonotype was seen only a few times. The chain links TRBV14 to TRBJ2-7; 13 nucleotides agree with TRBD2. The V gene end was trimmed by 4 bases and the J gene end by 1 base; junction bases not matched to a gene: 1. Germline V gene lookup returns CDR1 SGHDN and CDR2 FVKESK. This CDR3 contains 15 residues. CDR3 DNA sequence: TGTGCCAGCAGCCCGGGACTAGCGGGATCCTACGAGCAGTACTTC. Encoded protein: CASSPGLAGSYEQYF.

This clonotype was counted ten times or more. The chain links TRBV15 to TRBJ1-4; no reliable D call. The germline V and J ends were trimmed by 1 base and 16 bases, with 19 bases remaining between them. From germline, CDR1 is LNHNV and CDR2 YYDKDF (reference sequence). The CDR3 loop spans 14 amino acids. The CDR3 DNA reads as TGTGCCACCAGCAGAGTTAATGCGGTTCAGGAAACGTTTTTT. The encoded protein is CATSRVNAVQETFF.

V is TRBV27 and J is TRBJ2-1; D call uncertain. Germline assignment: CDR1 MNHEY and CDR2 SMNVEV (reference sequence). CDR3 length: 11 amino acids. Trimming removed 6 bases from V and 4 bases from J, with 4 bases in between. This CDR3 reads CASRRYNEQFF. CDR3 DNA sequence: TGTGCCAGCAGAAGATACAATGAGCAGTTCTTC.

There are many counts of this clonotype. V gene TRBV27 combines with J gene TRBJ2-3; D unresolved. V was clipped by 3 bases and J by 0 bases, with 7 bases between them. CDR3 length equals 14 residues. CDR1 and CDR2 (germline): MNHEY, SMNVEV (reference sequence). The CDR3 region is CASSFDKSTDTQYF. CDR3 nucleotides: TGTGCCAGCAGTTTCGACAAAAGCACAGATACGCAGTATTTT.

The chain recombines TRBV29-1 with TRBJ2-2, with 12 bases fitting TRBD1. Germline V gene lookup returns CDR1 SQVTM and CDR2 ANQGSEA. This CDR3 has 15 residues. After removal of 7 bases from V and 5 bases from J, the junction contained 8 bases not matched to a gene. CDR3 in amino acids: CSGGQGARGTGELFF. The CDR3 DNA sequence: TGCAGCGGGGGACAGGGGGCGCGAGGAACCGGGGAGCTGTTTTTT.